Shown below are 18 T cell receptor beta chains from a single sample sequenced in a study of T cell responses to AZD1222 COVID-19 vaccine. The data were produced by immunoSEQ multiplex PCR, yet TCRdb's version contains in-frame clones alone and is incomplete. Here the sample spans 75,000 to 95,000 clones, 80% to 90% being singletons. The specimen was peripheral blood, collected on day 0 of AZD1222 vaccination. The receptors here all came from an adult in good health.

The gene calls are TRBV7-2 and TRBJ1-2; D ambiguous. Germline values: CDR1 SGHTA, CDR2 FQGNSA. The CDR3 extends over 12 amino acids. Between the trimmed V and J ends, which lost 2 bases and 8 bases, there was a span of 9 bases. The CDR3 nucleotides read TGTGCCAGCAGCTTATATTCTATCGGCTACACCTTC. Amino acid sequence: CASSLYSIGYTF.

The V and J genes are TRBV25-1 and TRBJ1-1; no reliable D call. The germline gives CDR1 MGHDK, CDR2 SYGVNS. This CDR3 comprises 14 residues. Trimming took off 4 bases at V and 5 bases at J, with 14 bases between the two ends. The CDR3 loop reads CASSVGRTATEAFF. The CDR3 DNA reads TGTGCCAGCAGTGTGGGCCGTACCGCGACTGAAGCTTTCTTT. The variable domain in full, completed from reference TRBV25-1 and TRBJ1-1, reads EADIYQTPRYLVIGTGKKITLECSQTMGHDKMYWYQQDPGMELHLIHYSYGVNSTEKGDLSSESTVSRIRTEHFPLTLESARPSHTSQYLCASSVGRTATEAFFGQGTRLTVV.

The chain uses TRBV2 and TRBJ1-6; the D is unclear. Germline loops: CDR1 SNHLY, CDR2 FYNNEI. The CDR3 length is 15 residues. With 6 bases removed from V and 5 bases from J, the gap between germline ends came to 14 bases. The CDR3 coding sequence is TGTGCCAGCAGAGACGACCTAACCCATAATTCACCCCTCCACTTT. This encodes CASRDDLTHNSPLHF.

The chain has TRBV28 and TRBJ1-2; no firm D call. The CDR3 runs to 12 residues. Germline loops: CDR1 MDHEN, CDR2 SYDVKM. CDR3 residues: CVCTRGIYGYTF. In nucleotides, the CDR3 is TGTGTCTGTACTCGAGGGATCTATGGCTACACCTTC.

The rearrangement joins TRBV7-2 to TRBJ1-4; D is unresolved. Germline-derived CDR1 and CDR2 are SGHTA and FQGNSA. Deletions cut 5 bases from V and 8 bases from J, with 12 bases between. This CDR3 region has 13 residues. The CDR3 here is CASSPYLGEKLFF. CDR3 sequence (DNA): TGTGCCAGCAGCCCCTACCTGGGGGAAAAACTGTTTTTT.

This rearrangement joins TRBV11-3 to TRBJ2-2; TRBD1 is a possible D gene (6 bases). Germline CDR1 SGHNT, CDR2 YENEEA. This CDR3 has 17 amino acids. Trimming took off 1 base at V and 1 base at J, with 13 bases between the two ends. The CDR3 DNA follows: TGTGCCAGCAGCTTAGCCCCGCAGACAGGGAACACCGGGGAGCTGTTTTTT. It encodes CASSLAPQTGNTGELFF. The full variable domain, with the rest looked up from reference TRBV11-3 and TRBJ2-2, is EAGVVQSPRYKIIEKKQPVAFWCNPISGHNTLYWYLQNLGQGPELLIRYENEEAVDDSQLPKDRFSAERLKGVDSTLKIQPAELGDSAVYLCASSLAPQTGNTGELFFGEGSRLTVL.

The rearrangement uses TRBV5-1 and TRBJ1-2, with a weak D call TRBD1 (6 bases). Germline lookup yields CDR1 SGHRS and CDR2 YFSETQ. The ends were cut back, 4 bases at V and 4 bases at J, with 14 bases in the middle. The CDR3 loop spans 14 amino acids. The CDR3 nucleotides are TGCGCCAGCAGCGGGCAGGGGTTCGGCTATGGCTACACCTTC. This encodes CASSGQGFGYGYTF.

With regard to this clone: This specimen includes other DNA sequences encoding the same CDR3. This chain links TRBV5-1 with TRBJ2-3; D is possibly TRBD1 (5 bases). The germline CDR1 and CDR2 sequences are SGHRS and YFSETQ. This CDR3 comprises 14 residues. Trimming shortened V by 4 bases and J by 0 bases, and 9 bases separated the two germline ends. The CDR3 is CASSLGQSTDTQYF. CDR3 nucleotide sequence: TGCGCCAGCAGCCTGGGGCAGAGCACAGATACGCAGTATTTT.

The genes are TRBV7-3 and TRBJ2-5; no clear D. CDR1 and CDR2 (germline): SGHTA, FQGTGA. The V gene lost 6 bases and the J gene lost 5 bases, with 13 bases spanning the gap. The CDR3 has 13 amino acids. CDR3 sequence reads: CASSSLNPETQYF. DNA of the CDR3: TGTGCCAGCAGTTCACTTAACCCCGAGACCCAGTACTTC.

The V call is TRBV27, the J call TRBJ1-2; the D is unclear. V was pared by 2 bases and J by 0 bases, with 7 bases between. Germline lookup yields CDR1 MNHEY and CDR2 SMNVEV (reference sequence). The CDR3 has 14 residues. The CDR3 region has the DNA TGTGCCAGCAGTTTAAACACTGCTAACTATGGCTACACCTTC. This gives the protein CASSLNTANYGYTF.

This clone was seen only once. As DNA, the CDR3 is TGCGCCAGCAGCCAGGGGGCGGCTAATGAAAAACTGTTTTTT. This sequence encodes CASSQGAANEKLFF. The chain employs TRBV4-1 and TRBJ1-4; possibly TRBD1 for D (6 bases). Per the germline V gene, CDR1 is MGHRA and CDR2 is YSYEKL. The CDR3 runs to 14 residues. Trimming shortened V by 3 bases and J by 3 bases, and 8 bases separated the two germline ends.

CDR3 sequence reads: CASSHSLNIPPLHF. The DNA of the CDR3 is TGTGCCAGCAGTCACTCCCTAAACATACCACCCCTCCACTTT. The chain uses TRBV27 and TRBJ1-6, with no clear D. Per the germline V gene, CDR1 is MNHEY and CDR2 is SMNVEV (reference sequence). V lost 5 bases and J 11 bases, leaving 16 bases between the germline ends. The CDR3 is made up of 14 amino acids.

The V and J genes are TRBV9 and TRBJ1-6, with no clear D. This CDR3 is built from 14 residues. Germline V gene sequence: CDR1 SGDLS, CDR2 YYNGEE. Trimming shortened V by 3 bases and J by 4 bases, and 8 bases separated the two germline ends. CDR3 sequence reads: CASSEREYNSPLHF. CDR3 in DNA: TGTGCCAGCAGCGAGCGGGAGTATAATTCACCCCTCCACTTT.

The chain employs TRBV4-1 and TRBJ2-4, with D possibly being TRBD1 or TRBD2 (5 bases each). CDR1 is MGHRA, CDR2 YSYEKL, per germline. This CDR3 comprises 17 residues. V was pared by 2 bases and J by 1 base, with 15 bases between. The chain's CDR3 is CASSQPSGWGAKNIQYF. For the CDR3, the DNA is TGCGCCAGCAGCCAACCCTCCGGTTGGGGGGCCAAAAACATTCAGTACTTC.

The V call is TRBV28, the J call TRBJ1-2, with D unclear. The CDR3 spans 13 residues. CDR1 MDHEN and CDR2 SYDVKM come from the germline V gene. With 3 bases removed from V and 0 bases from J, the gap between germline ends came to 5 bases. CDR3 residues: CASSLRSNYGYTF. CDR3 DNA: TGTGCCAGCAGTTTGCGATCTAACTATGGCTACACCTTC.

CDR3: CASSVASNTGELFF. Here the CDR3 DNA reads TGTGCCAGCAGCGTAGCCTCGAACACCGGGGAGCTGTTTTTT. V is TRBV9 and J is TRBJ2-2; D ambiguous. V was trimmed by 0 bases and J by 0 bases, leaving 3 bases between them. This CDR3 spans 14 amino acids. Germline-derived CDR1 and CDR2 are SGDLS and YYNGEE.

The sample holds one count of this clone. V usage is TRBV5-4 and J usage is TRBJ1-2, with D uncertain. The CDR3 runs to 14 residues. Germline V CDR1 and CDR2: SGHNT, YYREEE (reference sequence). V lost 2 bases and J 3 bases, leaving 11 bases between the germline ends. The CDR3, as DNA: TGTGCCAGCAGCTTAGGCGAGTTAGACTATGGCTACACCTTC. Protein product: CASSLGELDYGYTF.

This clone has just one count. The chain is built from TRBV4-3 and TRBJ2-2; 11 nucleotides line up with TRBD1. Trimming at V came to 4 bases and at J to 2 bases, leaving 9 bases not matched to a gene. The CDR3 totals 18 residues. Looked up from germline, CDR1 is LGHNA and CDR2 is YSLEER. CDR3 in DNA: TGCGCCAGCAGCCGGGAGGGGACAGGGGGTTCCAACACCGGGGAGCTGTTTTTT. The encoded protein is CASSREGTGGSNTGELFF.